Shown below are 18 T cell receptor beta chains from a single sample sequenced in a study of blood T cell repertoires in COVID-19. TCRdb's copy holds only in-frame clones and misses some; the assay was immunoSEQ multiplex PCR. The sample lists hundreds of thousands of clones, about 86% seen once, with over 1.2% in the top ten. Sequencing was performed on peripheral blood. Receptors were obtained from a man older than 75 with acute or convalescent COVID-19.

The CDR3 spells CASSGTSGVTDTQYF. DNA for the CDR3: TGTGCCAGCAGCGGGACTAGCGGGGTGACAGATACGCAGTATTTT. The chain joins TRBV3-1 (or the pseudogene TRBV3-2) to TRBJ2-3; 13 bases agree with TRBD2. The CDR3 loop spans 15 amino acids. Germline CDR1 is LGHDT and CDR2 is YNNKEL (reference sequence). V shed 5 bases and J 3 bases; nucleotides not matched to a gene: 2.

The V call is TRBV15, the J call TRBJ2-5, with 7 bases fitting TRBD1. From germline, CDR1 is LNHNV and CDR2 YYDKDF (reference sequence). CDR3 length: 14 amino acids. Trimming removed 3 bases from V and 5 bases from J; junction bases left unmatched: 6. CDR3 residues: CATSSNRGGETQYF. DNA of the CDR3: TGTGCCACCAGCAGTAACAGGGGTGGGGAGACCCAGTACTTC.

V usage is TRBV2 and J usage is TRBJ2-7; D is possibly TRBD1 (6 bases). The germline V gene encodes CDR1 SNHLY and CDR2 FYNNEI. Trimming stripped 6 bases from V and 6 bases from J, with 15 bases between. The CDR3 has 13 amino acids. The CDR3 sequence is CASRNDRLSEQYF. The CDR3 DNA sequence: TGTGCCAGCAGGAATGACAGGCTTAGCGAGCAGTACTTC.

The gene calls are TRBV2 and TRBJ1-2; 8 bases align to TRBD1. The CDR3 length is 15 residues. Germline assignment: CDR1 SNHLY and CDR2 FYNNEI. V dropped 9 bases and J dropped 5; count of bases not matched to a gene: 14. The CDR3 reads CASIQDRGDWYGYTF. CDR3 nucleotides: TGTGCCAGTATTCAAGACAGGGGTGATTGGTATGGCTACACCTTC.

This sequence joins TRBV6-5 and TRBJ2-7; tentatively, D is TRBD2 (5 bases). The CDR3 has 14 residues. Germline CDR1 is MNHEY and CDR2 is SVGAGI. V was trimmed by 7 bases and J by 2 bases, leaving 15 bases between them. The CDR3 DNA follows: TGTGCCAGCAAGTCTGGCGGGTCTACCTACGAGCAGTACTTC. This gives the protein CASKSGGSTYEQYF.

This sequence joins TRBV28 and TRBJ1-2, with 9 bases fitting TRBD1. Trimming at V came to 6 bases and at J to 7 bases, leaving 3 bases not matched to a gene. Germline V lookup: CDR1 MDHEN, CDR2 SYDVKM. The CDR3 has 12 residues. The CDR3 DNA is TGTGCCAGCAGCCAGACAGGGGGTGGCTACACCTTC. Its translation is CASSQTGGGYTF.

The chain combines TRBV5-1 with TRBJ1-2, with 7 bases aligning to TRBD1. The V segment lost 4 bases and the J segment 2 bases; nucleotides outside the gene matches: 8. The CDR3 loop spans 15 amino acids. The germline V gene encodes CDR1 SGHRS and CDR2 YFSETQ. Written as DNA, the CDR3 is TGCGCCAGCAGCGTAGACCCACAGGGGAACTATGGCTACACCTTC. Translated, it gives CASSVDPQGNYGYTF.

The V gene is TRBV6-5, the J gene TRBJ1-1; TRBD1 agrees at 8 bases. V gave up 8 bases and J gave up 5 bases; unmatched junction bases: 13. The CDR3 contains 15 residues. Germline-derived CDR1 and CDR2 are MNHEY and SVGAGI. Here the CDR3 DNA reads TGTGCCAGCCACAACTCCGGGACAGGCGTTACTGAAGCTTTCTTT. It encodes CASHNSGTGVTEAFF.

The gene calls are TRBV10-3 and TRBJ1-3, with unresolved D. This CDR3 is built from 12 residues. Germline CDR1 and CDR2: ENHRY and SYGVKD. Trimming stripped 11 bases from V and 0 bases from J, with 8 bases between. The CDR3 DNA reads as TGTGCCGTCGAGAGCTCTGGAAACACCATATATTTT. Its translation is CAVESSGNTIYF.

This chain joins TRBV7-9 and TRBJ2-7; possibly TRBD1 for D (6 bases). Germline values: CDR1 SEHNR, CDR2 FQNEAQ (reference sequence). This CDR3 has 15 residues. Trimming stripped 5 bases from V and 3 bases from J, with 17 bases between. The CDR3: CASSNDRTPGYEQYF. CDR3 bases: TGTGCCAGCAGCAACGACAGGACCCCGGGCTACGAGCAGTACTTC.

The chain is built from TRBV2 and TRBJ2-7; tentatively, D is TRBD2 (5 bases). Germline CDR1 and CDR2: SNHLY and FYNNEI. Trimming took 6 bases from V and 2 from J, leaving 11 bases between them. CDR3 length: 13 residues. The DNA for the CDR3 is TGTGCCAGCAGCTGGACCGGGACCTACGAGCAGTACTTC. Translating gives CASSWTGTYEQYF.

The chain carries TRBV4-1 and TRBJ2-7; no clear D. Trimming stripped 0 bases from V and 0 bases from J, with 12 bases between. Germline V gene data show CDR1 as MGHRA and CDR2 as YSYEKL. The CDR3 is 16 residues long. The CDR3 is CASSQEIAVNSYEQYF. Here the CDR3 DNA reads TGCGCCAGCAGCCAAGAAATCGCGGTGAACTCCTACGAGCAGTACTTC.

V gene TRBV7-6 combines with J gene TRBJ1-5; TRBD1 matches 8 bases. Germline assignment: CDR1 SGHVS and CDR2 FNYEAQ. The V gene end was trimmed by 5 bases and the J gene end by 6 bases; junction bases not matched to a gene: 6. This CDR3 is 14 amino acids long. The CDR3 is CASSPQGGGQPQHF. DNA of the CDR3: TGTGCCAGCAGCCCACAGGGGGGAGGTCAGCCCCAGCATTTT.

The chain carries TRBV4-3 and TRBJ1-2; D gene unclear. CDR1 is LGHNA, CDR2 YSLEER, per germline. This CDR3 has 13 residues. Trimming pared 1 base from V and 2 bases from J, leaving 5 bases between. The CDR3 loop is CASSQVQNYGYTF. CDR3 coding DNA: TGCGCCAGCAGCCAAGTGCAGAACTATGGCTACACCTTC.

J is TRBJ1-4 and V is TRBV5-1; no reliable D call. With 5 bases removed from V and 5 bases from J, the gap between germline ends came to 16 bases. The CDR3 covers 15 residues. The germline V gene has CDR1 SGHRS and CDR2 YFSETQ. CDR3 loop: CASRTNHGRNEKLFF. Written as DNA, the CDR3 is TGCGCCAGCAGAACGAACCATGGCAGGAATGAAAAACTGTTTTTT.

The chain carries TRBV7-2 and TRBJ2-1, with 8 bases aligning to TRBD2. This CDR3 comprises 15 residues. Germline V CDR1 and CDR2: SGHTA, FQGNSA. Losses at the gene ends were 7 bases for V and 0 bases for J; bases not matched to a gene: 5. The CDR3 DNA reads TGTGCCAGCAATGTAGCGGGGCTCTCCTACAATGAGCAGTTCTTC. It translates to CASNVAGLSYNEQFF.

The chain couples TRBV28 to TRBJ1-1, with D perhaps matching TRBD1 (6 bases). V was pared by 5 bases and J by 1 base, with 14 bases between. This CDR3 comprises 15 residues. Germline V gene lookup returns CDR1 MDHEN and CDR2 SYDVKM. DNA for the CDR3: TGTGCCAGCAGTCCTTGGGGGGGGCAGAACACTGAAGCTTTCTTT. Translating it yields CASSPWGGQNTEAFF.

This clone turned up a few times. For the CDR3, the DNA is TGTGCCAGCAGTACTATAGATTGGGGGCCGAGCTATGGCTACACCTTC. It yields the protein CASSTIDWGPSYGYTF. This chain uses TRBV28 with TRBJ1-2; the D gene is possibly TRBD1 (6 bases). CDR3 length: 16 amino acids. CDR1 is MDHEN, CDR2 SYDVKM, per germline. V shed 5 bases and J shed 4 bases, with 20 bases lying between them.